This is a list of T cell receptor beta chains from one sample in a study of OX40 agonist ivuxolimab in advanced cancers. Clones were read by immunoSEQ multiplex PCR, and TCRdb kept only the in-frame ones, dropping some. This sample has nearly 20,000 clones, with 85% to 90% found just once. The sample consisted of CD4+ or CD8+ T cells sorted from blood, taken in a trial of the OX40 agonist ivuxolimab. These receptors originate from an adult with an advanced solid tumor such as melanoma, head and neck, liver or kidney cancer. Each CDR3 is given without its conserved first and last residue. A D gene is named only where the DNA matches it firmly. Expanded clones get a size class; other rows say once, few or many, or leave the size out.

abundance | d_gene | j_gene | v_gene | CDR3aa
few | TRBD1 | TRBJ2-7 | TRBV6-1 | ASREAGQGTYEQY
NA | TRBD1 | TRBJ1-1 | TRBV25-1 | ASATGDLIEAF
NA | NA | TRBJ2-3 | TRBV11-3 | ASSSLDDTQY
once | TRBD2 | TRBJ2-7 | TRBV7-9 | ASSLSSGSPEQY
NA | NA | TRBJ1-1 | TRBV6-5 | ASSYPRGNEAF
NA | NA | TRBJ1-1 | TRBV4-3 | ASSQDRNTEAF
NA | TRBD1 | TRBJ1-2 | TRBV19 | ASKFFDRADYGYT
NA | TRBD1 | TRBJ1-1 | TRBV30 | AWSVQGWTEAF
NA | TRBD2 | TRBJ2-2 | TRBV7-6 | ASSLLAGVTGELF
NA | NA | TRBJ1-2 | TRBV8-2 | GNVGRRKTYGYT
NA | NA | TRBJ2-5 | TRBV14 | ASSQISSAKETQY
NA | NA | TRBJ1-4 | TRBV9 | ASSVGPGIDEKLF
NA | NA | TRBJ1-2 | TRBV10-3 | AISVGPNGGSYGYT
NA | TRBD1 | TRBJ2-3 | TRBV18 | ASSPPGQGSDTQY
once | TRBD1 | TRBJ1-3 | TRBV6-1 | ATREGAWGNTIY
NA | NA | TRBJ2-7 | TRBV7-6 | ASSVLPPLDWTVAYEQY
NA | TRBD2 | TRBJ2-2 | TRBV27 | ASSCPGGGPINTGELF
NA | NA | TRBJ1-1 | TRBV6-5 | ASSYRGSDEAF
NA | TRBD2 | TRBJ2-3 | TRBV19 | ASSVTSGGASDTQY
NA | NA | NA | TRBV7-9 | ASSYTPGEQY
NA | NA | TRBJ1-5 | TRBV6-5 | ASSPTGGNNQPQH
NA | TRBD1 | TRBJ1-1 | TRBV7-3 | ASSRNRGYGEAF
NA | NA | TRBJ2-7 | TRBV7-9 | ASSLSADLTYEQY
NA | TRBD1 | TRBJ1-4 | TRBV6-5 | ASSSASGTGDEKLF
NA | TRBD1 | TRBJ1-5 | TRBV7-9 | ASSQGQGAGNQPQH
NA | NA | TRBJ2-2 | TRBV9 | ASSEGLGLSAGELF
NA | NA | TRBJ1-1 | TRBV4-1 | ASSQEARAAEAF
NA | NA | TRBJ1-6 | TRBV5-4 | ASSFGGNNSPLH
once | NA | TRBJ1-5 | TRBV27 | ASSLMSGENQPQH
NA | NA | TRBJ1-1 | TRBV9 | ASSVVGSTEAF
NA | NA | TRBJ1-6 | TRBV18 | ASSEGDSPLH
few | TRBD2 | TRBJ2-5 | TRBV5-1 | ASSKRTSRETQY